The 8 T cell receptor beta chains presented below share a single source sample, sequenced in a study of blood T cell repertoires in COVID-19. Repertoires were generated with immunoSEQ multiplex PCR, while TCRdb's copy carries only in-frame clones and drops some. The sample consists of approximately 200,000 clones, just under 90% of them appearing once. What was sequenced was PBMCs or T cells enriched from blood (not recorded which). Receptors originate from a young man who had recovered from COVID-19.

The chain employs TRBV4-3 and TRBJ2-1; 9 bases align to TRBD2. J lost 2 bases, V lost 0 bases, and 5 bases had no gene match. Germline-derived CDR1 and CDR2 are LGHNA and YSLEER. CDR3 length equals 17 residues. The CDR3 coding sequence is TGCGCCAGCAGCCAAGATAGCCTAGCGGGGCCCTACAATGAGCAGTTCTTC. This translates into CASSQDSLAGPYNEQFF.

DNA for the CDR3: TGTGCCAGCAGTGAAGTTTGGGTAGCGGGGGGTGGCACAGATACGCAGTATTTT. Its translation is CASSEVWVAGGGTDTQYF. The chain links TRBV6-1 to TRBJ2-3; the match to TRBD2 covers 10 bases. The CDR3 loop spans 18 amino acids. Germline V gene lookup returns CDR1 MNHNS and CDR2 SASEGT. J lost 1 base, V lost 1 base, and 8 bases had no gene match.

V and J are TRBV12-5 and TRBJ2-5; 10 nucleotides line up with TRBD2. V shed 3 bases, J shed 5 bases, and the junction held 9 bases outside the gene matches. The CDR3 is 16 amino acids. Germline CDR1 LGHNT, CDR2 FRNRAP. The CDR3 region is CASGFSPSGSPETQYF. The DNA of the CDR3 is TGTGCTAGTGGTTTTAGTCCTAGCGGGAGTCCTGAGACCCAGTACTTC.

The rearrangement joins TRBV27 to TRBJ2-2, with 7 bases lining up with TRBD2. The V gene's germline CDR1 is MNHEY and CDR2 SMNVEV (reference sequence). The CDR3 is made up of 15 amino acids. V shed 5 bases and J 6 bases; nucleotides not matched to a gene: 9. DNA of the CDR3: TGTGCCAGCAGTATCAACCCAAGCGGGGCCGGGGAGCTGTTTTTT. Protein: CASSINPSGAGELFF.

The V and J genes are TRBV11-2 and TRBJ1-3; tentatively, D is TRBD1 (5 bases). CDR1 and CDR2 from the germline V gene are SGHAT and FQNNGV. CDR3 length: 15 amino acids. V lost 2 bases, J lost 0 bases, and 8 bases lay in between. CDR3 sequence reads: CASSLKGYSGNTIYF. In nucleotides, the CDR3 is TGTGCCAGCAGCTTAAAGGGGTACTCTGGAAACACCATATATTTT.

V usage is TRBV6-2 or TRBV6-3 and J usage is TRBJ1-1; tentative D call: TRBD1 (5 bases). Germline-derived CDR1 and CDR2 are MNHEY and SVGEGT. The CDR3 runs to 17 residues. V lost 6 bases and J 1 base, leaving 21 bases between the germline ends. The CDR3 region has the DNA TGTGCCAGCAGCCGGCTTGGAACCCTGGACAAGAACACTGAAGCTTTCTTT. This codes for CASSRLGTLDKNTEAFF.

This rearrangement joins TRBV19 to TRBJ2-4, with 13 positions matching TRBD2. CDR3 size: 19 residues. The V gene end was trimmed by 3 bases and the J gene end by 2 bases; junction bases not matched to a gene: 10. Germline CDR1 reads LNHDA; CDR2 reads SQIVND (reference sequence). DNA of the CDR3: TGTGCCAGTAGTATTAGGGCCCCACTAGCGGGAGGGACCAAAAACATTCAGTACTTC. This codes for CASSIRAPLAGGTKNIQYF.

CDR3: CASSPIRGSDYNEQFF. CDR3 nucleotides: TGTGCCAGCAGCCCGATCCGCGGGAGCGACTACAATGAGCAGTTCTTC. V usage is TRBV7-9 and J usage is TRBJ2-1, with 7 bases identical to TRBD2. J lost 3 bases, V lost 5 bases, and 10 bases had no gene match. CDR3 length: 16 amino acids. CDR1 is SEHNR and CDR2 is FQNEAQ in the germline V gene (reference sequence).